Presented here are 23 T cell receptor beta chains from one specimen sequenced in a study of control samples from healthy donors and cancer patients. Assay used: immunoSEQ multiplex PCR; TCRdb lists only in-frame clones, some missing. The sample includes approximately 92,000 clones, approximately 93% seen only once; the top ten take roughly 1.5%. Sample: blood. All receptors come from a woman between 25 and 40 years old in good health.

The gene calls are TRBV24-1 and TRBJ1-2; a weak D match, TRBD1 (5 bases). CDR1 is KGHDR, CDR2 SFDVKD, per germline. This CDR3 region has 14 residues. V gave up 3 bases and J gave up 4 bases, with 11 bases separating them. CDR3 DNA: TGTGCCACCAGTGATCCGACAGAATCCTATGGCTACACCTTC. Its translation is CATSDPTESYGYTF.

The chain carries TRBV5-1 and TRBJ1-1, with a tentative D call TRBD1 (6 bases). The CDR3 spans 13 residues. Germline values: CDR1 SGHRS, CDR2 YFSETQ. With 6 bases removed from V and 4 bases from J, the gap between germline ends came to 13 bases. In DNA, the CDR3 is TGCGCCAGCACCCCCGACAGGATCACTGAAGCTTTCTTT. It is translated as CASTPDRITEAFF.

The CDR3 is CASSESLAGVGTGELFF. The CDR3 DNA sequence: TGTGCCAGCAGTGAATCTCTAGCGGGAGTCGGGACCGGGGAGCTGTTTTTT. The chain carries TRBV25-1 and TRBJ2-2; 10 bases fit TRBD2. The CDR3 has 17 residues. Germline CDR1 and CDR2: MGHDK and SYGVNS. V lost 1 base to trimming and J lost 5 bases; unmatched junction nucleotides: 7.

This chain joins TRBV19 and TRBJ2-1, with 9 bases that match TRBD1. The CDR3 has 13 amino acids. The V gene's germline CDR1 is LNHDA and CDR2 SQIVND (reference sequence). Losses at the gene ends were 10 bases for V and 6 bases for J; bases not matched to a gene: 7. The CDR3 spells CAIRTGAGNEQFF. The CDR3, as DNA: TGTGCCATTCGGACAGGGGCGGGCAATGAGCAGTTCTTC.

The CDR3 protein is CASRRRDQGDYGYTF. CDR3 nucleotide sequence: TGTGCCAGCAGAAGGAGAGACCAGGGGGACTATGGCTACACCTTC. The chain couples TRBV5-4 to TRBJ1-2, with 7 bases that match TRBD1. Looked up from germline, CDR1 is SGHNT and CDR2 is YYREEE (reference sequence). V trimming: 5 bases; J trimming: 3 bases; junction bases outside the gene matches: 10. This CDR3 has 15 residues.

The chain links TRBV14 to TRBJ1-3, with D tentatively TRBD1 (5 bases). CDR1 and CDR2 (germline): SGHDN, FVKESK. V lost 8 bases, J lost 4 bases, and 15 bases lay in between. The length of the CDR3 is 14 residues. CDR3 residues: CASEPGNPGNTIYF. The CDR3, as DNA: TGTGCCAGCGAGCCAGGGAACCCGGGAAACACCATATATTTT.

This chain connects TRBV7-9 to TRBJ2-5; tentatively, D is TRBD1 or TRBD2 (6 bases each). Between the trimmed V and J ends, which lost 1 base and 5 bases, there was a span of 17 bases. The CDR3 spans 16 residues. Germline V lookup: CDR1 SEHNR, CDR2 FQNEAQ (reference sequence). The CDR3 coding sequence is TGTGCCAGCAGCTTAGTCAGAGCCGGGGGCCGGGAGACCCAGTACTTC. Protein sequence: CASSLVRAGGRETQYF.

The chain has TRBV3-1 (or the pseudogene TRBV3-2) and TRBJ2-5; 8 nucleotides match TRBD2. CDR3 length: 15 amino acids. The V gene end was trimmed by 0 bases and the J gene end by 13 bases; junction bases not matched to a gene: 13. Germline loops: CDR1 LGHDT, CDR2 YNNKEL (reference sequence). CDR3 in amino acids: CASSQDHPGGPPPYF. The CDR3 nucleotides are TGTGCCAGCAGCCAAGATCACCCGGGGGGGCCCCCCCCGTACTTC.

This chain links TRBV5-8 with TRBJ1-4; D remains ambiguous. Germline V gene lookup returns CDR1 SGHTS and CDR2 YDEGEE. This CDR3 comprises 14 residues. Trimming left V 1 base short and J 7 bases short, with 11 bases between. The chain's CDR3 is CASSLHAQREKLFF. In DNA form, the CDR3 reads TGTGCCAGCAGCTTGCACGCACAGCGTGAAAAACTGTTTTTT.

The V call is TRBV11-3, the J call TRBJ2-6, with a weak D call TRBD1 (5 bases). The CDR3 covers 15 residues. The V end lost 5 bases, the J end lost 1 base, and 9 bases lay between the germline ends. Germline V CDR1 and CDR2: SGHNT, YENEEA. The CDR3 DNA sequence: TGTGCCAGCAGCGCACAGGTGTCTGGGGCCAACGTCCTGACTTTC. Translation gives CASSAQVSGANVLTF.

This rearrangement joins TRBV18 to TRBJ1-1, with D possibly matching TRBD1 (6 bases). CDR3 length equals 15 residues. Germline V gene data show CDR1 as KGHSH and CDR2 as LQKENI. V lost 2 bases to trimming and J lost 6 bases, with 16 bases between them. CDR3 amino acids: CASSPGGGSFAEAFF. CDR3 in DNA: TGTGCCAGCTCACCAGGTGGGGGCTCTTTCGCTGAAGCTTTCTTT.

The chain joins TRBV28 to TRBJ1-6; 12 bases align to TRBD1. The V gene end was trimmed by 4 bases and the J gene end by 6 bases; junction bases not matched to a gene: 4. CDR1 is MDHEN and CDR2 is SYDVKM in the germline V gene. There are 16 residues in the CDR3. CDR3 residues: CASSSGQGAGNSPLHF. The CDR3, as DNA: TGTGCCAGCAGTTCGGGACAGGGGGCGGGTAATTCACCCCTCCACTTT.

V is TRBV6-5 and J is TRBJ1-2; 7 bases align to TRBD1. Trimming removed 5 bases from V and 5 bases from J; junction bases left unmatched: 2. The CDR3 has 12 amino acids. Per the germline V gene, CDR1 is MNHEY and CDR2 is SVGAGI. CDR3 nucleotides: TGTGCCAGCAGTAGACAGGGTTATGGCTACACCTTC. It encodes CASSRQGYGYTF.

This sequence joins TRBV2 and TRBJ1-2; 8 bases are shared with TRBD1. This CDR3 has 14 amino acids. Germline CDR1 reads SNHLY; CDR2 reads FYNNEI. J was trimmed by 7 bases and V by 4 bases; bases with no gene match: 8. CDR3 coding DNA: TGTGCCAGCAGTGCAGACAGGGGAGGATCTGGCTACACCTTC. It specifies CASSADRGGSGYTF.

The J gene is TRBJ1-4, the V gene TRBV5-1; no reliable D call. Trimming shortened V by 6 bases and J by 6 bases, and 12 bases separated the two germline ends. CDR3 length equals 13 residues. CDR1 and CDR2 (germline): SGHRS, YFSETQ. In DNA form, the CDR3 reads TGCGCCAGCAAGCGAACCGGAGATGAAAAACTGTTTTTT. Amino acids: CASKRTGDEKLFF. Using reference TRBV5-1 and TRBJ1-4 for the parts outside the CDR3, the full variable domain is KAGVTQTPRYLIKTRGQQVTLSCSPISGHRSVSWYQQTPGQGLQFLFEYFSETQRNKGNFPGRFSGRQFSNSRSEMNVSTLELGDSALYLCASKRTGDEKLFFGSGTQLSVL.

The chain uses TRBV19 and TRBJ2-5; the match to TRBD2 covers 11 bases. After removal of 9 bases from V and 5 bases from J, the junction contained 8 bases not matched to a gene. The CDR3 has 14 residues. The germline gives CDR1 LNHDA, CDR2 SQIVND (reference sequence). This CDR3 reads CASQTSGVRETQYF. The DNA of the CDR3 is TGTGCCAGCCAGACTAGCGGGGTCCGGGAGACCCAGTACTTC.

The sample holds one count of this clone. The chain uses TRBV18 and TRBJ1-4; unclear D gene. This CDR3 region has 14 residues. Germline assignment: CDR1 KGHSH and CDR2 LQKENI. Deletions cut 2 bases from V and 5 bases from J, with 9 bases between. The CDR3 region has the DNA TGTGCCAGCTCACCAAGACGGATAAATGAAAAACTGTTTTTT. Translating gives CASSPRRINEKLFF.

The rearrangement uses TRBV24-1 and TRBJ1-1, with no clear D. CDR1 and CDR2 (germline): KGHDR, SFDVKD. Deletions cut 0 bases from V and 12 bases from J, with 7 bases between. The CDR3 runs 11 residues. The CDR3 DNA is TGTGCCACCAGTGATTTGCGAGGAACTTTCTTT. Translated: CATSDLRGTFF.

This sequence joins TRBV6-6 and TRBJ1-1; D remains unclear. The V and J ends lost 5 bases and 4 bases respectively, with 17 bases between them. The CDR3 spans 15 residues. CDR1 MNHNY and CDR2 SVGAGI come from the germline V gene (reference sequence). In nucleotides, the CDR3 is TGTGCCAGCAGTCGTGAAAGGGTAATGTTCACTGAAGCTTTCTTT. This sequence encodes CASSRERVMFTEAFF.

This chain connects TRBV9 to TRBJ2-5, with D tentatively TRBD2 (6 bases). The ends were cut back, 7 bases at V and 2 bases at J, with 21 bases in the middle. Germline V gene sequence: CDR1 SGDLS, CDR2 YYNGEE. The CDR3 extends over 16 amino acids. CDR3 DNA: TGTGCCAGCGACCCATCGGGACTCGCGGCACAAGAGACCCAGTACTTC. This encodes CASDPSGLAAQETQYF.

The gene calls are TRBV14 and TRBJ2-7; D possibly corresponds to TRBD2 (6 bases). The CDR3 loop spans 12 amino acids. Germline lookup yields CDR1 SGHDN and CDR2 FVKESK. V lost 4 bases, J lost 6 bases, and 10 bases lay in between. In nucleotides, the CDR3 is TGTGCCAGCAGCCGGCTGGGGGGCGAGCAGTACTTC. It specifies CASSRLGGEQYF. Drawing the rest from reference TRBV14 and TRBJ2-7, the complete variable domain is EAGVTQFPSHSVIEKGQTVTLRCDPISGHDNLYWYRRVMGKEIKFLLHFVKESKQDESGMPNNRFLAERTGGTYSTLKVQPAELEDSGVYFCASSRLGGEQYFGPGTRLTVT.

This sequence joins TRBV18 and TRBJ2-5; D unclear. Germline-derived CDR1 and CDR2 are KGHSH and LQKENI. The CDR3 consists of 13 residues. Trimming removed 3 bases from V and 2 bases from J, with 7 bases in between. The CDR3 DNA reads TGTGCCAGCTCACCTCTCTTGCAAGAGACCCAGTACTTC. Protein: CASSPLLQETQYF.

The CDR3 here is CASSPPGLRGYGYTF. In nucleotides, the CDR3 is TGTGCCAGCAGCCCCCCCGGACTGAGGGGTTATGGCTACACCTTC. The J gene is TRBJ1-2, the V gene TRBV5-8; tentative D call: TRBD1 (5 bases). V was trimmed by 4 bases and J by 5 bases, leaving 18 bases between them. The CDR3 runs to 15 residues. Germline-derived CDR1 and CDR2 are SGHTS and YDEGEE.